These 23 T cell receptor beta chains came from one sample sequenced in a study of vaccination effects on CD4 cells after COVID-19. These receptors lack a known antigen. The table came from immunoSEQ multiplex PCR; TCRdb's copy has only in-frame clones and leaves some out. The repertoire includes 25,000 or so clones, more than 60% of them detected once, and 7% to 9.5% sits in the top ten. ViraFEST expansion of antigen-specific CD4+ T cells with viral peptide pools preceded sequencing. When ten to eleven days of culture had elapsed, CD4+ T cells were isolated. BNT162b2 vaccine or mRNA-1273 vaccine was given to participants in two doses. Sequencing used CD4+ T cells from PBMCs cultured with SARS-CoV-2 spike peptides, obtained after COVID-19 vaccination. These receptors originate from a human donor who received a COVID-19 vaccine.

This clone was counted between two and nine times. The chain recombines TRBV5-1 with TRBJ1-5; tentatively, D is TRBD1 (5 bases). V was cut by 1 base and J by 5 bases, with 13 bases left in between. Per the germline V gene, CDR1 is SGHRS and CDR2 is YFSETQ. This CDR3 comprises 15 residues. The CDR3 is CASSLTGGQDQPQHF. Written as DNA, the CDR3 is TGCGCCAGCAGCTTGACAGGAGGCCAAGATCAGCCCCAGCATTTT.

The V gene is TRBV5-4, the J gene TRBJ1-1, with D possibly matching TRBD1 (6 bases). V was shortened by 0 bases and J by 6 bases, with 15 bases between the two germline ends. The CDR3 has 15 amino acids. Germline V gene data show CDR1 as SGHNT and CDR2 as YYREEE (reference sequence). CDR3 DNA sequence: TGTGCCAGCAGCTTGGAAGGGACAAAATTCGCTGAAGCTTTCTTT. Its protein is CASSLEGTKFAEAFF.

The chain is built from TRBV5-1 and TRBJ2-2, with D perhaps given as TRBD1 or TRBD2 (5 bases each). The CDR3 sequence is 15 residues long. Germline values: CDR1 SGHRS, CDR2 YFSETQ. V was shortened by 4 bases and J by 0 bases, with 10 bases between the two germline ends. CDR3 protein: CASSAGTANTGELFF. The CDR3, as DNA: TGCGCCAGCAGCGCCGGGACCGCGAACACCGGGGAGCTGTTTTTT.

This CDR3 is CASSPPGETQYF. The CDR3 bases are TGTGCCAGCTCACCACCGGGGGAGACCCAGTACTTC. This chain links TRBV18 with TRBJ2-5; D gene uncertain. V gave up 0 bases and J gave up 5 bases, with 4 bases separating them. CDR3 length: 12 amino acids. CDR1 KGHSH and CDR2 LQKENI come from the germline V gene.

V usage is TRBV4-1 and J usage is TRBJ1-2, with TRBD1 matching 11 bases. V lost 1 base and J lost 3; bases outside the gene matches: 7. Germline V CDR1 and CDR2: MGHRA, YSYEKL. This CDR3 region has 17 residues. The CDR3 sequence: CASSQVTRDRGDYGYTF. CDR3 sequence (DNA): TGCGCCAGCAGCCAAGTTACCCGGGACAGGGGGGACTATGGCTACACCTTC.

The chain links TRBV13 to TRBJ2-5; D is uncertain. CDR3 size: 16 residues. Trimming cost V 0 bases and J 6 bases, with 17 bases left between them. Germline CDR1 PRHDT, CDR2 FYEKMQ (reference sequence). This CDR3 is CASSLGRRAPSQTQYF. The DNA for the CDR3 is TGTGCCAGCAGCTTAGGCAGGAGAGCCCCCAGCCAGACCCAGTACTTC. The full variable domain, in which reference TRBV13 and TRBJ2-5 provide the parts outside the CDR3, is AAGVIQSPRHLIKEKRETATLKCYPIPRHDTVYWYQQGPGQDPQFLISFYEKMQSDKGSIPDRFSAQQFSDYHSELNMSSLELGDSALYFCASSLGRRAPSQTQYFGPGTRLLVL.

The gene calls are TRBV12-5 and TRBJ2-1; no clear D. This CDR3 is built from 14 residues. In germline, CDR1 is LGHNT, CDR2 FRNRAP. Trimming stripped 1 base from V and 4 bases from J, with 8 bases between. CDR3 sequence reads: CASGLEVGYNEQFF. In DNA form, the CDR3 reads TGTGCTAGTGGTTTGGAGGTCGGATACAATGAGCAGTTCTTC.

V gene TRBV9 combines with J gene TRBJ2-7; 10 bases agree with TRBD2. This CDR3 has 15 residues. With V trimmed by 5 bases and J by 6 bases, 11 bases remained unmatched. CDR1 and CDR2 (germline): SGDLS, YYNGEE. The CDR3 reads CASSLDSGRSSEQYF. CDR3 sequence (DNA): TGTGCCAGCAGTCTCGATAGCGGGAGGAGTAGCGAGCAGTACTTC.

V and J are TRBV7-6 and TRBJ2-5; possible D gene TRBD2, 7 bases. Trimming cost V 1 base and J 3 bases, with 18 bases left between them. Germline V gene sequence: CDR1 SGHVS, CDR2 FNYEAQ. This CDR3 spans 17 amino acids. DNA of the CDR3: TGTGCCAGCAGCTTAGGTTGGGTTGGGGGGGCCGAAGAGACCCAGTACTTC. It codes for CASSLGWVGGAEETQYF.

The J gene is TRBJ2-5, the V gene TRBV2; perhaps TRBD2 as D (6 bases). The CDR3 extends over 14 amino acids. The V end was cut by 3 bases, the J end by 1 base, with 9 bases between. The germline V gene has CDR1 SNHLY and CDR2 FYNNEI. This chain's CDR3 is CASSDRGVQETQYF. The DNA for the CDR3 is TGTGCCAGCAGTGACCGCGGGGTCCAAGAGACCCAGTACTTC.

This chain uses TRBV19 with TRBJ1-3; tentative D call: TRBD1 (5 bases). Germline V gene data show CDR1 as LNHDA and CDR2 as SQIVND (reference sequence). Trimming cost V 7 bases and J 1 base, with 5 bases left between them. The CDR3 runs to 12 residues. CDR3 sequence reads: CASTGSGNTIYF. The CDR3 coding sequence is TGTGCCAGTACAGGGTCTGGAAACACCATATATTTT.

The chain couples TRBV6-2 or TRBV6-3 to TRBJ2-7; D not resolved. Germline V lookup: CDR1 MNHEY, CDR2 SVGEGT. The CDR3 runs to 15 residues. V lost 1 base and J 3 bases, leaving 13 bases between the germline ends. CDR3 sequence (DNA): TGTGCCAGCAGTTACTATTCGGCAGCGAACTACGAGCAGTACTTC. This translates into CASSYYSAANYEQYF.

For the CDR3, the DNA is TGTGCTAGTGGTTTGGTACGTGGCAGCTCCTACGAGCAGTACTTC. Translating gives CASGLVRGSSYEQYF. This rearrangement joins TRBV12-5 to TRBJ2-7; D call uncertain. The CDR3 covers 15 residues. The ends were cut back, 0 bases at V and 0 bases at J, with 9 bases in the middle. Germline V gene data show CDR1 as LGHNT and CDR2 as FRNRAP. Filled out from reference TRBV12-5 and TRBJ2-7, the complete variable domain reads DARVTQTPRHKVTEMGQEVTMRCQPILGHNTVFWYRQTMMQGLELLAYFRNRAPLDDSGMPKDRFSAEMPDATLATLKIQPSEPRDSAVYFCASGLVRGSSYEQYFGPGTRLTVT.

This clone turned up a few times. This chain links TRBV23-1 with TRBJ2-7; the D gene could be TRBD1 or TRBD2 (5 bases each). TRBV23-1 qualifies as an ORF whose function is uncertain. With 6 bases removed from V and 2 bases from J, the gap between germline ends came to 20 bases. CDR3 length: 16 residues. In nucleotides, the CDR3 is TGCGCCAGCAGCCCAAAGGCAGAGGGGCAAACCTACGAGCAGTACTTC. This codes for CASSPKAEGQTYEQYF.

The CDR3 DNA is TGCGCCAGCAGCCTGGGGACAGGGACTTGGGAGCAGTACTTC. Translation gives CASSLGTGTWEQYF. The chain uses TRBV4-1 and TRBJ2-7; 9 bases match TRBD1. Germline loops: CDR1 MGHRA, CDR2 YSYEKL. Losses at the gene ends were 4 bases for V and 7 bases for J; bases not matched to a gene: 8. CDR3 length: 14 residues.

The chain is built from TRBV30 and TRBJ2-6; no definite D call. The CDR3 loop spans 14 amino acids. V was shortened by 3 bases and J by 4 bases, with 10 bases between the two germline ends. The germline V gene has CDR1 GTSNPN and CDR2 SVGIG (reference sequence). This CDR3 is CAWSIGQGANVLTF. The CDR3 nucleotides read TGTGCCTGGAGCATAGGGCAGGGGGCCAACGTCCTGACTTTC.

The V and J genes are TRBV30 and TRBJ1-6, with 7 nucleotides matching TRBD1. This CDR3 region has 14 residues. V shed 3 bases, J shed 9 bases, and the junction held 8 bases outside the gene matches. CDR1 and CDR2 (germline): GTSNPN, SVGIG (reference sequence). The CDR3 protein is CAWRIGQESSPLHF. CDR3 coding DNA: TGTGCCTGGAGAATTGGACAGGAGAGTTCACCCCTCCACTTT.

With regard to this clone: Other DNA sequences in the sample encode the same CDR3. The chain combines TRBV5-4 with TRBJ1-6; unclear D gene. Deletions cut 2 bases from V and 5 bases from J, with 2 bases between. Germline V gene lookup returns CDR1 SGHNT and CDR2 YYREEE (reference sequence). This CDR3 contains 12 residues. The CDR3 spells CASSLDNSPLHF. The DNA of the CDR3 is TGTGCCAGCAGCTTAGATAATTCACCCCTCCACTTT.

This sequence joins TRBV5-4 and TRBJ2-3, with D possibly being TRBD2 (7 bases). Per the germline V gene, CDR1 is SGHNT and CDR2 is YYREEE (reference sequence). Deletions cut 4 bases from V and 4 bases from J, with 19 bases between. The CDR3 length is 16 residues. CDR3 coding DNA: TGTGCCAGCAGCGGGGCCTTAAGAGGGGGGGCAGATACGCAGTATTTT. Translation gives CASSGALRGGADTQYF.

V gene TRBV13 combines with J gene TRBJ2-5, with 11 bases lining up with TRBD2. CDR1 PRHDT and CDR2 FYEKMQ come from the germline V gene (reference sequence). This CDR3 spans 17 amino acids. V trimming: 5 bases; J trimming: 0 bases; junction bases outside the gene matches: 8. The CDR3 spells CASSTLAGGPNQETQYF. CDR3 bases: TGTGCCAGCAGCACCTTAGCGGGAGGGCCAAACCAAGAGACCCAGTACTTC.

This clone was found a few times. This sequence joins TRBV3-1 (or the pseudogene TRBV3-2) and TRBJ2-3, with 7 bases fitting TRBD2. J lost 10 bases, V lost 1 base, and 5 bases had no gene match. This CDR3 contains 13 residues. The germline V gene has CDR1 LGHDT and CDR2 YNNKEL (reference sequence). CDR3 loop: CASSQVIAGPQYF. DNA of the CDR3: TGTGCCAGCAGCCAAGTCATAGCGGGTCCGCAGTATTTT.

The chain combines TRBV3-1 (or the pseudogene TRBV3-2) with TRBJ2-1, with a tentative D call TRBD2 (6 bases). CDR1 is LGHDT and CDR2 is YNNKEL in the germline V gene (reference sequence). The ends were cut back, 4 bases at V and 5 bases at J, with 18 bases in the middle. This CDR3 region has 16 residues. The CDR3 DNA reads TGTGCCAGCAGCCCAGCCCTAGCGTTCCGGGACAATGAGCAGTTCTTC. Translation: CASSPALAFRDNEQFF.

Written as DNA, the CDR3 is TGTGCCAGCAGCCAAGATCTTACGCAGCCCCAGCATTTT. Amino acid sequence: CASSQDLTQPQHF. V gene TRBV3-1 (or the pseudogene TRBV3-2) combines with J gene TRBJ1-5; D gene uncertain. V shed 0 bases and J shed 7 bases, with 7 bases lying between them. Germline CDR1 is LGHDT and CDR2 is YNNKEL (reference sequence). There are 13 residues in the CDR3.